This entry concerns a single T cell receptor (beta chain). This entry comes from a study of blood T cell repertoires in COVID-19. Study in general: T cells, B-cell-depleted T cells, or PBMCs supplied cDNA or gDNA.

In the original analysis: Amplifying reference gene primers gave estimates of nucleated cell counts. The method was immunoSEQ multiplex PCR; TCRdb's version includes in-frame clones alone and lacks a portion of them. V, J and clone size reflect that table, while D and trimming were determined from the DNA. The sample yields about 210,000 clones, around 88% seen once. CDR3 size: 16 residues. The trim removed 1 base at V and 10 bases at J, leaving 8 bases unmatched. CDR1 is MGHRA, CDR2 YSYEKL, per germline. This chain connects TRBV4-1 to TRBJ2-2; 11 nucleotides line up with TRBD2. Sequenced sample: peripheral blood. The TCR was taken from a woman between 50 and 59 years old with acute or convalescent COVID-19. The CDR3 protein is CASSQGIAGGPEELFF. In DNA, the CDR3 is TGCGCCAGCAGCCAAGGTATAGCGGGAGGGCCCGAGGAGCTGTTTTTT.